Below are 2 T cell receptor beta chains sequenced from a single sample in a study of blood T cells in healthy people across ages. The use of a sample-barcoded 5' primer and a J-beta primer mix characterized a second PCR of about 7 to 12 cycles. Each CDR3 protein is one row after TCRdb ran MiXCR on the 5' RACE reads. The sample lists roughly 1.4 million distinct CDR3 sequences; approximately 63% were seen once. Input material: blood. The receptors were gathered from a man between 18 and 29 years old in good health.

The chain has TRBV6-1 and TRBJ1-4; possible D gene TRBD1, 6 bases. The V and J ends lost 0 bases and 7 bases respectively, with 12 bases between them. The CDR3 contains 15 residues. The germline V gene has CDR1 MNHNS and CDR2 SASEGT. CDR3 DNA sequence: TGTGCCAGCAGTGAAGCCAGGGGAGAAGGTGAAAAACTGTTTTTT. It translates to CASSEARGEGEKLFF.

This clonotype was observed a single time. V usage is TRBV9 and J usage is TRBJ2-7; D is unclear. Deletions cut 0 bases from V and 2 bases from J, with 15 bases between. The V gene's germline CDR1 is SGDLS and CDR2 YYNGEE. The CDR3 consists of 16 residues. CDR3 in amino acids: CASSVDSQLRTYEQYF. DNA for the CDR3: TGTGCCAGCAGCGTAGATTCCCAGCTGAGGACCTACGAGCAGTACTTC.